This TCR beta chain originates from a study of blood T cell repertoires in COVID-19. Recruitment covered about two dozen US areas and drew participants whose ages spanned about 18 to 100 years. Only in-frame clones appear in the TCRdb table, and some are missing; sequencing was by immunoSEQ multiplex PCR. The data hold a few hundred thousand clones, with nearly 90% observed a single time. Per the germline V gene, CDR1 is KGHDR and CDR2 is SFDVKD. The length of the CDR3 is 15 residues. With V trimmed by 4 bases and J by 3 bases, 4 bases remained unmatched. This TCR derives from a woman aged 30 to 39 who had recovered from COVID-19. The chain combines TRBV24-1 with TRBJ2-1, with 8 bases identical to TRBD2. The sequencing input was PBMCs or T cells enriched from blood (not recorded which). For the CDR3, the DNA is TGTGCCACCAGTGACTCCGCGGGGGGCTACAATGAGCAGTTCTTC. Its protein product is CATSDSAGGYNEQFF.